This T cell receptor beta chain was sequenced in a study of cytomegalovirus exposure and HLA in healthy donors. A multiplex PCR was run with 60 Vbeta primers and 13 Jbeta primers. Measured with immunoSEQ multiplex PCR; TCRdb has only the in-frame clones, and not every one. Here the sample spans under 200,000 clones, approximately 77% being singletons. A single count supports this clone. Germline lookup yields CDR1 SGHTA and CDR2 FQGNSA. The junction had 11 bases not matched to a gene; V was cut back by 2 bases and J by 5 bases. The CDR3 loop spans 18 amino acids. The receptor comes from a man aged 18 to 30 in good health and CMV-seronegative. V gene TRBV7-2 combines with J gene TRBJ2-1; 11 nucleotides line up with TRBD2. Sample: PBMCs. The CDR3 is CASSLYTRGTSGNNEQFF. The CDR3 DNA reads TGTGCCAGCAGCTTATATACTCGCGGGACTAGCGGCAACAATGAGCAGTTCTTC.